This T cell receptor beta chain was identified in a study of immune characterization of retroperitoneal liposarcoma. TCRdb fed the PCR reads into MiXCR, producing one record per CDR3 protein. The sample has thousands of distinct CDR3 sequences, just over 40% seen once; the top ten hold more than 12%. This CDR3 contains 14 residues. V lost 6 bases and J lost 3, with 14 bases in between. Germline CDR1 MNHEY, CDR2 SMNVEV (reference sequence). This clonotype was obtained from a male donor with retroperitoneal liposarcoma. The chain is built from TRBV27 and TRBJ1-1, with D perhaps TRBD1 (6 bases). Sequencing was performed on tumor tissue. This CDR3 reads CASRPGRGDTEAFF. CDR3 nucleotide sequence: TGTGCCAGCAGACCAGGGAGGGGGGACACTGAAGCTTTCTTT.